This TCR beta chain was obtained from a study of blood T cell repertoires in COVID-19. Study-level background: Collection of acute and convalescent COVID-19 samples took place in the United States, Italy and Spain.

In the authors' methods: Amplification of reference gene primers was used by the study to estimate nucleated cell counts. Data came from immunoSEQ multiplex PCR; TCRdb stores just in-frame clones and leaves some out. The DNA gave D and trimming, while V, J and clone size come from that table. The sample carries roughly 190,000 clones, 90% recorded once. The length of the CDR3 is 15 residues. CDR1 is SGHDT and CDR2 is YYEEEE in the germline V gene. Losses at the gene ends were 4 bases for V and 1 base for J; bases not matched to a gene: 3. Sequenced material: peripheral blood. This TCR was sampled from a man aged 50 to 59 with acute or convalescent COVID-19. The V and J genes are TRBV5-6 and TRBJ2-1; 9 bases map to TRBD1. The CDR3 region has the DNA TGTGCCAGCAGCCCGGGACAGGGTTCCTACAATGAGCAGTTCTTC. Translated, it gives CASSPGQGSYNEQFF.